Described below is a single T cell receptor beta chain sequence and its context. Unique molecular identifiers tagged the TCRbeta library. TCRdb reprocessed the PCR reads via MiXCR and lists one record per CDR3 protein. Among 360,000 or so distinct CDR3 sequences listed, around 21% were seen once. The data were obtained in a study of T-cell reconstitution after alpha-beta-depleted transplantation in children. Here the sequenced sample was PBMCs from the stem cell graft donor, taken from the stem cell graft. The source is a human donor who donated a stem cell graft to a child with acute myeloid leukemia.

CDR3 sequence (DNA): TGTGCCAGCAGTACCCCCCGTGAGCAGTACTTC. It yields the protein CASSTPREQYF. V gene TRBV28 combines with J gene TRBJ2-7; D remains ambiguous. CDR3 length: 11 residues. Germline lookup yields CDR1 MDHEN and CDR2 SYDVKM. V was pared by 5 bases and J by 7 bases, with 9 bases between.